This entry describes one TCR beta chain. Germline values: CDR1 KGHSH, CDR2 LQKENI. The CDR3 sequence is 12 residues long. V lost 3 bases and J 11 bases, leaving 14 bases between the germline ends. The data stem from a study of beta chain features in type 1 diabetes. The study reverse transcribed the entire isolated RNA, so it sequenced expressed TCRB transcripts. Here immunoSEQ multiplex PCR was the method, and the copy in TCRdb shows in-frame clones only, minus some. Among around 500,000 clones, over 10% were seen once, and the ten largest hold approximately 0.045%. The material sequenced was naive CD4+ T cells from blood. This clonotype was sampled from a woman aged 18-29 years in good health. The chain links TRBV18 to TRBJ2-7, with D perhaps TRBD2 (5 bases). The CDR3 DNA sequence: TGTGCCAGCTCACCGGGCGGGCAGACGAAGTACTTC. Residues: CASSPGGQTKYF.